This passage covers 10 T cell receptor beta chains from one sample sequenced in a study of T and B cells in COVID-19 patients. Multiplex PCR with BIOMED2 TRB-A/B primer pools amplified TRB rearrangements. MiXCR, run by TCRdb on the multiplex PCR reads, gives a single entry per CDR3 protein. The sample holds roughly 4,800 distinct CDR3 sequences; 20% to 25% are singletons and the top ten take around an eighth. From blood, about 230-500 ng of genomic DNA served as TRB template. Sequenced: blood. Source of these receptors: a human donor with active COVID-19.

By proportion, this clonotype is medium-sized (0.01 to 0.1%). This rearrangement joins TRBV12-3 or TRBV12-4 to TRBJ1-4; D might be TRBD1 (5 bases). CDR3 length equals 13 residues. The V end was cut by 5 bases, the J end by 11 bases, with 15 bases between. CDR3 sequence: CASSPQGGRKLFF. The CDR3 nucleotides read TGTGCCAGCAGTCCGCAGGGCGGGAGGAAACTGTTTTTT.

The chain links TRBV7-2 to TRBJ1-6, with D maybe TRBD1 (5 bases). Germline CDR1 and CDR2: SGHTA and FQGNSA. The CDR3 extends over 17 amino acids. V was shortened by 5 bases and J by 7 bases, with 21 bases between the two germline ends. The CDR3 sequence is CASSPGTFLPQNSPLHF. CDR3 in DNA: TGTGCCAGCAGCCCTGGGACTTTCCTCCCCCAGAATTCACCCCTCCACTTT.

This clonotype is medium-sized within its sample. The chain couples TRBV6-2 or TRBV6-3 to TRBJ2-3, with TRBD2 identical over 11 bases. Germline lookup yields CDR1 MNHEY and CDR2 SVGEGT. This CDR3 has 15 residues. The V gene end was trimmed by 6 bases and the J gene end by 5 bases; junction bases not matched to a gene: 7. The CDR3 bases are TGTGCCAGCAGGACCGGGACTAGCGGACGAGATACGCAGTATTTT. Amino acids: CASRTGTSGRDTQYF.

By share, this clonotype ranks as medium-sized. The chain has TRBV13 and TRBJ2-1, with D perhaps TRBD1 (6 bases). Looked up from germline, CDR1 is PRHDT and CDR2 is FYEKMQ (reference sequence). This CDR3 contains 18 residues. The V gene lost 5 bases and the J gene lost 3 bases, with 23 bases spanning the gap. Written as DNA, the CDR3 is TGTGCCAGCAGCGCTACCCCTATGGACAGCCCGGTCTACAATGAGCAGTTCTTC. It translates to CASSATPMDSPVYNEQFF.

This clonotype is labeled medium-sized. This chain connects TRBV18 to TRBJ2-7, with 8 bases identical to TRBD2. The V and J ends lost 3 bases and 7 bases, in that order; junction bases with no gene match: 11. There are 15 residues in the CDR3. The germline CDR1 and CDR2 sequences are KGHSH and LQKENI. The CDR3 sequence: CASSPTSATGLEQYF. CDR3 nucleotides: TGTGCCAGCTCACCGACTAGCGCCACGGGTCTAGAGCAGTACTTC.

Judged by abundance, this clonotype is medium-sized. The V and J genes are TRBV5-6 and TRBJ2-1; D is undetermined. Between the trimmed V and J ends, which lost 0 bases and 4 bases, there was a span of 11 bases. Germline V CDR1 and CDR2: SGHDT, YYEEEE. This CDR3 comprises 15 residues. The CDR3 DNA reads TGTGCCAGCAGCTTGGAGGAGCGCCTGTACAATGAGCAGTTCTTC. This translates into CASSLEERLYNEQFF.

This clonotype was found a few times. The genes are TRBV4-2 and TRBJ2-2; D ambiguous. Trimming removed 0 bases from V and 2 bases from J, with 10 bases in between. This CDR3 spans 16 amino acids. CDR1 and CDR2 (germline): LGHNA, YNFKEQ. The CDR3: CASSQDGYLNTGELFF. For the CDR3, the DNA is TGTGCCAGCAGCCAAGATGGCTACCTCAACACCGGGGAGCTGTTTTTT.

Turning to this clonotype: A much bigger clone sits one base away, suggesting this may be a read error. The rearrangement joins TRBV6-5 to TRBJ1-4; no clear D gene. Trimming cost V 8 bases and J 2 bases, with 9 bases left between them. Germline lookup yields CDR1 MNHEY and CDR2 SVGAGI. The CDR3 covers 13 residues. The CDR3 region has the DNA TGTGCCAGCGAGCAACAGACTAATGAAAAACTGTTTTTT. Residues: CASEQQTNEKLFF.

This chain links TRBV10-3 with TRBJ1-2; D might be TRBD1 (6 bases). The V gene lost 6 bases and the J gene lost 4 bases, with 18 bases spanning the gap. The germline V gene encodes CDR1 ENHRY and CDR2 SYGVKD. CDR3 length: 15 residues. In DNA, the CDR3 is TGTGCCATCAGGAGGGGGAGGGAGGTTGGCTATGGCTACACCTTC. Translating it yields CAIRRGREVGYGYTF.

V gene TRBV7-9 combines with J gene TRBJ1-4; D gene uncertain. Trimming stripped 4 bases from V and 8 bases from J, with 14 bases between. This CDR3 is 14 amino acids long. CDR1 and CDR2 from the germline V gene are SEHNR and FQNEAQ (reference sequence). The CDR3 DNA reads TGTGCCAGCAGCTCTAACCCGAATGTGGAAAAACTGTTTTTT. This codes for CASSSNPNVEKLFF.